The clone carrying this T cell receptor (beta chain) has a handful of counts. These data belong to a study of blood T cells in healthy people across ages. Primed by a sample-barcoded 5' primer and a J-beta primer mix, a second PCR proceeded for roughly 7 to 12 cycles. A 12-random-nucleotide template-switch adaptor tagged each cDNA molecule. Using its own MiXCR run on the 5' RACE reads, TCRdb lists one record per CDR3 protein. This sample has some 1,000,000 distinct CDR3 sequences, with approximately 25% found just once. The sample was also linked to a second study, of T cells of mothers and their children. That work states: When mothers and children were related, their normalized repertoire overlap, which was always slightly higher, did not differ significantly from that of unrelated pairs.

The source material was blood. The receptor was isolated from a girl aged 2 to 10 in good health.

The CDR3 protein is CSVDPTGRGDTQYF. The CDR3, as DNA: TGCAGCGTTGACCCGACAGGTCGGGGGGATACGCAGTATTTT. V gene TRBV29-1 combines with J gene TRBJ2-3, with D possibly called TRBD1 or TRBD2 (6 bases each). The V and J ends lost 3 bases and 6 bases respectively, with 16 bases between them. Germline V lookup: CDR1 SQVTM, CDR2 ANQGSEA. The CDR3 length is 14 residues.